Detailed here is one T cell receptor (beta chain). This clone's antigen is unknown. Per-nucleotide qualities are absent, and no much larger clonotype sits a single base away. For sequencing of the TCRbeta CDR3 region, genomic DNA was extracted from the sorted cells. The immunoSEQ Assay was used to sequence the TCRbeta CDR3 regions. TCRdb carries this immuneACCESS record with in-frame sequences only. Its versions omit some clonotypes, under half of them owing to an unresolved V gene in the studies checked, with the rest unexplained. Across this sample there are about 41,000 clones, with 85% seen only once. Together, the top ten hold less than 3.5% of the sample. After removal of 6 bases from V and 12 bases from J, the junction retains 10 bases not matched to a gene. CDR1 and CDR2 are read off the germline V gene (reference sequence) as DFQATT and SNEGSKA. Taken from cysteine to phenylalanine, the CDR3 has 11 residues. CDR3 DNA is the only sequence kept; it has 33 bases, read in frame from the first base.

The sample comes from a study of OX40 agonist ivuxolimab in advanced cancers. Concerning the study at large: Ivuxolimab, which targeted the costimulatory receptor OX40 (CD134), was an agonistic, fully human IgG2 monoclonal antibody. Peripheral TCRbeta sequencing aimed to test whether ivuxolimab altered TCR sequence diversity and caused clonal T-cell expansion. In the dose-escalation cohort, nearly 85% of patients were male, and the mean age was approximately 60 years with a range of roughly 20 to 80. Prior anti-PD-1, anti-PD-L1 or anti-CTLA-4 therapy was permitted, and 30% to 50% of dose-escalation patients had received checkpoint inhibitors. Of the approximately 50 dose-escalation patients, hepatocellular carcinoma was present in about 19, melanoma in approximately 15, renal cell carcinoma in 9 and head and neck cancer in 9. Intravenous ivuxolimab was administered to patients every 2 weeks at six dose levels: 0.01, 0.1, 0.3, 1.5, 3 and 10 mg/kg. The paper covers the monotherapy dose-escalation part of the phase I ivuxolimab trial, which included N ≈ 54 patients. Partial responses occurred in three dose-escalation patients, of whom one had hepatocellular carcinoma and two had cutaneous melanoma. Overall study results and their limits: Which antigens the clonally expanded peripheral T cells were specific for was not determined. After ivuxolimab, more expanded clones were found on average in CD8+ T cells than in CD4+ T cells. At doses of 0.1 to 3.0 mg/kg, clonal expansion of both CD4+ and CD8+ T cells in blood was seen between baseline and week 6. Low levels of normalized T-cell clonal expansion were also seen in some patients who did not respond. Partial responders in the 0.1-3.0 mg/kg groups had among the lowest normalized peripheral clonal expansion, especially among CD8+ T cells.

The trial excluded patients who had a history of autoimmune disease or were on systemic immunosuppression. Peripheral blood for TCR sequencing was collected from all dose cohorts at baseline, on cycle 4 day 1, and on cycle 7 day 1. The samples were taken from a phase I, first-in-human, multicenter, open-label dose-escalation trial of ivuxolimab. Adults with locally advanced or metastatic melanoma, renal cell carcinoma, hepatocellular carcinoma or head and neck squamous cell carcinoma were enrolled in the trial. Before TCR sequencing, CD4+ and CD8+ T cells were separately sorted from peripheral blood.

The source of this sequence is an adult with an advanced solid tumor such as melanoma, head and neck, liver or kidney cancer. The chain uses TRBV20-1 and TRBJ2-7, with 8 bases in between that match TRBD1. Sequencing used CD4+ or CD8+ T cells sorted from blood, obtained in a trial of the OX40 agonist ivuxolimab. CDR3 sequence: CSARTGSSLYF. The DNA reads TGCAGTGCCAGGACAGGGTCCTCGCTGTACTTC.